Below are 14 T cell receptor beta chains sequenced from a single sample in a study of control samples from healthy donors and cancer patients (dated by TCRdb to between 2020 and 2021). Library preparation was by the immunoSEQ multiplex PCR assay. In its TCRdb copy, this immuneACCESS table keeps in-frame sequences only and misses some clones. Where compared with another copy, unresolved V genes explain less than half of these, and the others have no known cause. The sample table gives 150,000 to 200,000 clones. Clones ranked in the top ten supply more than 2% of the sample. Sample: blood. The receptor set was obtained from a woman younger than 45 in good health.

The genes are TRBV11-2 and TRBJ2-5, with D hard to call. V lost 5 bases and J lost 2, with 3 bases in between. CDR1 is SGHAT and CDR2 is FQNNGV in the germline V gene. The CDR3 sequence is 11 residues long. The CDR3 nucleotides are TGTGCCAGCAGCGAGCAAGAGACCCAGTACTTC. It encodes CASSEQETQYF.

The chain employs TRBV11-1 and TRBJ2-7; 7 bases are shared with TRBD1. The trim removed 3 bases at V and 4 bases at J, leaving 3 bases unmatched. CDR1 is SGHAT and CDR2 is FQDESV in the germline V gene (reference sequence). The CDR3 extends over 13 amino acids. This CDR3 is CASSFGQAYEQYF. The CDR3 bases are TGTGCCAGCAGCTTCGGACAGGCGTACGAGCAGTACTTC.

The gene calls are TRBV5-1 and TRBJ2-2; 8 bases align to TRBD1. CDR1 SGHRS and CDR2 YFSETQ come from the germline V gene. The ends lost 1 base at V and 0 bases at J; junction bases unmatched: 5. The CDR3 spans 17 residues. Written as DNA, the CDR3 is TGCGCCAGCAGCTTGCCTTCAGGGGGCGCGAACACCGGGGAGCTGTTTTTT. Amino acid sequence: CASSLPSGGANTGELFF.

This chain joins TRBV2 and TRBJ1-3; possible D gene TRBD1, 6 bases. There are 15 residues in the CDR3. Per the germline V gene, CDR1 is SNHLY and CDR2 is FYNNEI. V gave up 7 bases and J gave up 0 bases, with 13 bases separating them. The CDR3 DNA reads TGTGCCAGCACCTTGGACAGACTCTCTGGAAACACCATATATTTT. This sequence encodes CASTLDRLSGNTIYF. The variable domain in full, with the rest retrieved from reference TRBV2 and TRBJ1-3, is EPEVTQTPSHQVTQMGQEVILRCVPISNHLYFYWYRQILGQKVEFLVSFYNNEISEKSEIFDDQFSVERPDGSNFTLKIRSTKLEDSAMYFCASTLDRLSGNTIYFGEGSWLTVV.

V and J are TRBV12-3 or TRBV12-4 and TRBJ1-1; no firm D call. Trimming cost V 3 bases and J 8 bases, with 10 bases left between them. This CDR3 comprises 12 residues. Here the CDR3 reads CASSFGGLEAFF. As DNA, the CDR3 is TGTGCCAGCAGTTTCGGCGGCCTCGAAGCTTTCTTT.

The chain has TRBV15 and TRBJ1-5; 8 nucleotides agree with TRBD1. With 5 bases clipped from V and 3 bases from J, the junction kept 6 bases outside the gene matches. The CDR3 totals 15 residues. CDR1 and CDR2 from the germline V gene are LNHNV and YYDKDF (reference sequence). CDR3 sequence reads: CATSGRDRHNQPQHF. CDR3 nucleotide sequence: TGTGCCACCAGCGGCCGGGACAGGCACAATCAGCCCCAGCATTTT.

V and J are TRBV30 and TRBJ2-1, with 7 nucleotides matching TRBD1. Per germline, CDR1 GTSNPN and CDR2 SVGIG (reference sequence). The CDR3 loop spans 11 amino acids. V was pared by 8 bases and J by 14 bases, with 12 bases of the junction left unmatched. The CDR3 sequence: CAGTGTAYKFF. CDR3 DNA sequence: TGTGCCGGAACTGGGACAGCGTATAAGTTCTTC. Full variable domain (rest looked up from reference TRBV30 and TRBJ2-1): SQTIHQWPATLVQPVGSPLSLECTVEGTSNPNLYWYRQAAGRGLQLLFYSVGIGQISSEVPQNLSASRPQDRQFILSSKKLLLSDSGFYLCAGTGTAYKFFGPGTRLTVL.

The chain couples TRBV27 to TRBJ2-3; weak D call: TRBD2 (6 bases). Germline values: CDR1 MNHEY, CDR2 SMNVEV (reference sequence). V was shortened by 7 bases and J by 1 base, with 15 bases between the two germline ends. This CDR3 has 15 amino acids. This chain's CDR3 is CASTPWGDGTDTQYF. CDR3 bases: TGTGCCAGCACCCCCTGGGGGGATGGCACAGATACGCAGTATTTT.

The V and J genes are TRBV7-2 and TRBJ2-2; 9 nucleotides agree with TRBD2. The CDR3 has 17 amino acids. The V segment lost 5 bases and the J segment 0 bases; nucleotides outside the gene matches: 7. Germline V gene sequence: CDR1 SGHTA, CDR2 FQGNSA. The CDR3 is CASSRAAGGTNTGELFF. The CDR3 DNA reads as TGTGCCAGCAGCCGTGCAGCGGGGGGAACGAACACCGGGGAGCTGTTTTTT.

The chain couples TRBV11-2 to TRBJ1-2; the D gene is possibly TRBD1 (6 bases). Trimming took 1 base from V and 6 from J, leaving 6 bases between them. The germline gives CDR1 SGHAT, CDR2 FQNNGV. The length of the CDR3 is 12 residues. CDR3 loop: CASSLAGDGYTF. CDR3 coding DNA: TGTGCCAGCAGCTTAGCAGGGGATGGCTACACCTTC.

The chain is built from TRBV14 and TRBJ2-5; maybe TRBD2 (5 bases). The CDR3 contains 14 residues. CDR1 is SGHDN, CDR2 FVKESK, per germline. The V and J ends lost 0 bases and 3 bases respectively, with 8 bases between them. CDR3 region: CASSQEVGEETQYF. The CDR3 DNA follows: TGTGCCAGCAGCCAAGAGGTCGGGGAAGAGACCCAGTACTTC.

This rearrangement joins TRBV7-2 to TRBJ1-4; D is ambiguous. V lost 5 bases, J lost 5 bases, and 15 bases lay in between. Germline CDR1 is SGHTA and CDR2 is FQGNSA. The CDR3 runs 15 residues. The CDR3 loop is CASSPPGRRNEKLFF. CDR3 DNA sequence: TGTGCCAGCAGCCCCCCAGGAAGGAGGAATGAAAAACTGTTTTTT. Complete variable domain (other parts from reference TRBV7-2 and TRBJ1-4): GAGVSQSPSNKVTEKGKDVELRCDPISGHTALYWYRQSLGQGLEFLIYFQGNSAPDKSGLPSDRFSAERTGGSVSTLTIQRTQQEDSAVYLCASSPPGRRNEKLFFGSGTQLSVL.

This chain joins TRBV12-3 or TRBV12-4 and TRBJ1-2; D is ambiguous. The V and J ends lost 3 bases and 7 bases respectively, with 6 bases between them. The CDR3 has 11 residues. CDR3 bases: TGTGCCAGCAGTTTCGAGGTTGGCTACACCTTC. This gives the protein CASSFEVGYTF.

Note on this clone: The junction departs from the called germline gene at one end, perhaps through a read error. This rearrangement joins TRBV7-7 to TRBJ2-3; D unclear. CDR1 is SSHAT and CDR2 is FNYEAQ in the germline V gene (reference sequence). The CDR3 is made up of 13 amino acids. The CDR3, as DNA: TGTGCTAGCAGCAAGGGATCTACAGATACGCAGTATTTT. Translating gives CASSKGSTDTQYF.